These 12 T cell receptor beta chains share one sample of origin, sequenced in a study of shared clonotypes between healthy human individuals. The assay was immunoSEQ multiplex PCR, and TCRdb's table has in-frame clones only and misses some. The sample holds about 2,500,000 clones; over 85% are singletons and the top ten take under 0.15%. Sequenced: naive CD4+ T cells sorted from blood. This sample's subset: CD45RA+ positively selected. The receptors shown here come from a young man in good health.

Note on this clone: The junction shows a germline mismatch at one end, possibly a read error. The genes are TRBV2 and TRBJ1-1, with 7 bases identical to TRBD1. The CDR3 is 14 residues long. Per the germline V gene, CDR1 is SNHLY and CDR2 is FYNNEI. The CDR3 protein is CASSLGQLKTEAFF. For the CDR3, the DNA is TGTGCCAGCAGCCTGGGACAGCTGAAGACTGAAGCTTTCTTT.

The chain recombines TRBV18 with TRBJ1-3; TRBD1 aligns across 10 bases. V was pared by 0 bases and J by 6 bases, with 8 bases of the junction left unmatched. The CDR3 has 17 amino acids. The germline gives CDR1 KGHSH, CDR2 LQKENI. The CDR3 protein is CASSPPAGQGDPNTIYF. Written as DNA, the CDR3 is TGTGCCAGCTCACCACCGGCCGGACAGGGGGACCCAAACACCATATATTTT.

This clone appeared once. The rearrangement uses TRBV7-2 and TRBJ1-2, with D possibly matching TRBD1 (6 bases). Germline-derived CDR1 and CDR2 are SGHTA and FQGNSA. Trimming left V 6 bases short and J 4 bases short, with 21 bases between. The CDR3 is made up of 16 amino acids. The CDR3 nucleotides are TGTGCCAGCAGTCATCCAGGGGCCCCCTTCCGCTATGGCTACACCTTC. Translating it yields CASSHPGAPFRYGYTF.

Note on this clone: Other DNA variants within this sample encode the same CDR3. The chain is built from TRBV30 and TRBJ2-5, with D possibly being TRBD1 (6 bases). The germline V and J ends were trimmed by 0 bases and 4 bases, with 9 bases remaining between them. This CDR3 has 13 residues. In germline, CDR1 is GTSNPN, CDR2 SVGIG (reference sequence). In DNA form, the CDR3 reads TGTGCCTGGAGTGTAGGGGGAACAGAGACCCAGTACTTC. Translation gives CAWSVGGTETQYF.

To note about this clone: One end of the junction is discordant with germline, which a read error may explain. The gene calls are TRBV29-1 and TRBJ2-5, with D possibly matching TRBD2 (5 bases). Per the germline V gene, CDR1 is SQVTM and CDR2 is ANQGSEA. This CDR3 has 11 residues. For the CDR3, the DNA is TGCAGCGTCGAAGGAGGTGGGACCCAGTACTTC. This translates into CSVEGGGTQYF.

The V call is TRBV4-3, the J call TRBJ1-2; tentatively, D is TRBD1 (6 bases). CDR3 length equals 15 residues. Germline V gene data show CDR1 as LGHNA and CDR2 as YSLEER. V was cut by 0 bases and J by 4 bases, with 12 bases left in between. The CDR3 sequence: CASSQDEGGIYGYTF. As DNA, the CDR3 is TGCGCCAGCAGCCAAGATGAGGGGGGAATCTATGGCTACACCTTC.

The chain joins TRBV5-6 to TRBJ2-7, with D hard to call. Germline CDR1 is SGHDT and CDR2 is YYEEEE. The CDR3 has 12 amino acids. The V gene lost 6 bases and the J gene lost 4 bases, with 11 bases spanning the gap. In DNA, the CDR3 is TGTGCCAGCACCCCTAGATGGTACGAGCAGTACTTC. It yields the protein CASTPRWYEQYF.

This clone was counted only a few times. The rearrangement links TRBV30 to TRBJ1-6; 7 positions agree with TRBD1. After removal of 0 bases from V and 10 bases from J, the junction contained 6 bases not matched to a gene. Germline lookup yields CDR1 GTSNPN and CDR2 SVGIG (reference sequence). CDR3 length: 14 residues. The CDR3 DNA reads as TGTGCCTGGAGTGTCCGACAGGGATCCTCACCCCTCCACTTT. This codes for CAWSVRQGSSPLHF.

The chain uses TRBV4-3 and TRBJ2-3; D may correspond to TRBD1 or TRBD2 (6 bases each). The V gene's germline CDR1 is LGHNA and CDR2 YSLEER. V lost 4 bases and J 0 bases, leaving 17 bases between the germline ends. The CDR3 has 17 amino acids. In nucleotides, the CDR3 is TGCGCCAGCAGCCCTACCGGCGGGACATCTAGCACAGATACGCAGTATTTT. It encodes CASSPTGGTSSTDTQYF.

The V call is TRBV4-1, the J call TRBJ2-7; D is unresolved. Trimming shortened V by 0 bases and J by 0 bases, and 9 bases separated the two germline ends. CDR3 length: 15 amino acids. Per germline, CDR1 MGHRA and CDR2 YSYEKL. In DNA form, the CDR3 reads TGCGCCAGCAGCCAAGATGTCGGTAACTCCTACGAGCAGTACTTC. It encodes CASSQDVGNSYEQYF.

In its sample, this clone was seen a few times. The chain carries TRBV28 and TRBJ1-5; no firm D call. With 2 bases removed from V and 6 bases from J, the gap between germline ends came to 14 bases. This CDR3 has 15 residues. CDR1 MDHEN and CDR2 SYDVKM come from the germline V gene. This chain's CDR3 is CASSLDPGGVQPQHF. The CDR3, as DNA: TGTGCCAGCAGTTTAGACCCAGGAGGTGTTCAGCCCCAGCATTTT.

The gene calls are TRBV10-1 and TRBJ2-1; D is undetermined. The CDR3 contains 15 residues. Germline V gives CDR1 WNHNN, CDR2 SYGVQD (reference sequence). With 3 bases removed from V and 8 bases from J, the gap between germline ends came to 17 bases. The CDR3 is CASSDSGITADEQFF. CDR3 sequence (DNA): TGCGCCAGCAGTGATTCGGGCATTACGGCGGATGAGCAGTTCTTC.